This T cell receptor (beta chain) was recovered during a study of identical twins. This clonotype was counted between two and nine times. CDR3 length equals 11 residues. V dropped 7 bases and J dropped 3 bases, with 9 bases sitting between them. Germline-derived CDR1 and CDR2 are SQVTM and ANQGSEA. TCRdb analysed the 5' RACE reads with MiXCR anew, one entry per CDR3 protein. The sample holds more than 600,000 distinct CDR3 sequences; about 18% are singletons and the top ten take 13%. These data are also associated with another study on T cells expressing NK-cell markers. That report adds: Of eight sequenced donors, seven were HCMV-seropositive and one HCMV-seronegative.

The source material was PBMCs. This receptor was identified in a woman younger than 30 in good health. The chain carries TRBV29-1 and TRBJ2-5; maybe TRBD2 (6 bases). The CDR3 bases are TGCAGCGAGACTAGGGAAGAGACCCAGTACTTC. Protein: CSETREETQYF.